This is a list of T cell receptor beta chains from one sample in a study of human T cells and chemical hapten exposure. TCRdb redid the calling of the RACE reads with MiXCR, one entry per CDR3 protein. This sample has about 340,000 distinct CDR3 sequences, with about 7% found just once. Sequencing used whole blood, obtained in connection with sensitization to the hapten diphenylcyclopropenone (DPC). The receptor source for this set is a woman between 18 and 29 years old with alopecia areata. Some clones in this sample may be carry-over from other donors' samples. Each CDR3 is given with its conserved first and last residue. Fields, in order: clone size, J gene, D gene, CDR3 length, V gene, CDR3 protein, CDR3 DNA. D genes are given only for firm matches. The size of a clone is reported for some rows only, either as once, few or many, or as a class for expanded clones.

few,TRBJ1-6,TRBD1,18,TRBV12-3/TRBV12-4,CASSRRDRGIAYNSPLHF,TGTGCCAGCAGTCGCCGGGACAGGGGGATCGCCTATAATTCACCCCTCCACTTT
many,TRBJ2-7,NA,12,TRBV5-4,CASISDTYEQYF,TGTGCCAGCATCTCAGACACCTACGAGCAGTACTTC
few,TRBJ2-2,NA,15,TRBV7-9,CASSLGSGDTGELFF,TGTGCCAGCAGCTTAGGCTCTGGTGATACCGGGGAGCTGTTTTTT
NA,TRBJ2-7,TRBD1,15,TRBV27,CASSHGRDRTYEQYF,TGTGCCAGCAGTCATGGCCGGGACAGAACCTACGAGCAGTACTTC
few,TRBJ1-2,NA,13,TRBV6-5,CASSFYQNYGYTF,TGTGCCAGCAGTTTCTACCAAAACTATGGCTACACCTTC
many,TRBJ2-7,NA,14,TRBV12-5,CASGGDSHNYEQYF,TGTGCTAGTGGTGGAGACAGCCACAACTACGAGCAGTACTTC
NA,TRBJ1-1,NA,16,TRBV13,CASSLGGAPMNTEAFF,TGTGCCAGCAGCTTAGGAGGGGCGCCCATGAACACTGAAGCTTTCTTT
few,TRBJ2-3,TRBD1,18,TRBV7-2,CASSLYPTLGTVTDTQYF,TGTGCCAGCAGCTTATATCCTACGTTGGGGACAGTAACAGATACGCAGTATTTT
NA,TRBJ1-4,TRBD1,14,TRBV5-1,CASRSGTGDEKLFF,TGCGCCAGCAGGTCGGGGACAGGGGATGAAAAACTGTTTTTT
many,TRBJ2-3,NA,13,TRBV20-1,CSARVEGADTQYF,TGCAGTGCTAGAGTTGAAGGGGCAGATACGCAGTATTTT
NA,TRBJ2-3,TRBD2,17,TRBV25-1,CASSASRTSGSTDTQYF,TGTGCCAGCAGTGCTTCACGGACTAGCGGTAGCACAGATACGCAGTATTTT
many,TRBJ2-3,NA,12,TRBV20-1,CSAPGPTDTQYF,TGCAGTGCACCTGGGCCGACAGATACGCAGTATTTT
NA,TRBJ2-2,NA,16,TRBV6-2/TRBV6-3,CASSYSGTFRTGELFF,TGTGCCAGCAGTTACTCTGGGACTTTTCGCACCGGGGAGCTGTTTTTT
many,TRBJ2-1,NA,15,TRBV6-2/TRBV6-3,CASSPDSPPPEEQFF,TGTGCCAGCAGCCCGGACTCGCCACCCCCAGAGGAGCAGTTCTTC
few,TRBJ1-2,NA,14,TRBV6-4,CASSRQPGDYGYTF,TGTGCCAGCAGTAGACAGCCCGGGGACTATGGCTACACCTTC
few,TRBJ1-3,NA,16,TRBV4-3,CASSQELGWTGNTIYF,TGCGCCAGCAGCCAAGAACTGGGTTGGACTGGAAACACCATATATTTT
NA,TRBJ2-3,NA,14,TRBV10-3,CAISGGTSTDTQYF,TGTGCCATCAGTGGGGGGACTAGCACAGATACGCAGTATTTT
few,TRBJ1-2,TRBD1,14,TRBV18,CASSAGQGSYGYTF,TGTGCCAGCTCAGCCGGACAGGGGAGCTATGGCTACACCTTC
few,TRBJ2-1,NA,15,TRBV11-2,CASSSRDQNHNEQFF,TGTGCCAGCAGCTCTCGGGACCAGAACCACAATGAGCAGTTCTTC
NA,TRBJ1-4,NA,12,TRBV6-6,CASSAGSLKLFF,TGTGCCAGCAGTGCCGGTTCTCTTAAACTGTTTTTT
few,TRBJ2-3,TRBD1,17,TRBV6-6,CASSYMGGTGPTDTQYF,TGTGCCAGCAGTTACATGGGAGGGACAGGGCCGACAGATACGCAGTATTTT
many,TRBJ2-3,NA,14,TRBV11-2,CASSPLTSTDTQYF,TGTGCCAGCAGCCCACTAACTAGCACAGATACGCAGTATTTT
many,TRBJ1-1,NA,12,TRBV29-1,CSVGVGGTEAFF,TGCAGCGTTGGGGTCGGAGGCACTGAAGCTTTCTTT
few,TRBJ1-2,NA,16,TRBV6-1,CASSERASGLVYGYTF,TGTGCCAGCAGTGAACGGGCCTCCGGTCTAGTCTATGGCTACACCTTC
few,TRBJ1-5,NA,16,TRBV18,CASSPNGTDRRQPQHF,TGTGCCAGCTCACCAAATGGGACCGACCGCAGACAGCCCCAGCATTTT
many,TRBJ2-3,NA,11,TRBV5-1,CASRGGDTQYF,TGCGCCAGCAGGGGTGGGGATACGCAGTATTTT
many,TRBJ1-4,TRBD1,13,TRBV2,CASMRGRDEKLFF,TGTGCCAGCATGAGGGGGCGAGATGAAAAACTGTTTTTT
many,TRBJ2-3,NA,15,TRBV20-1,CSARGGGWRTDTQYF,TGCAGTGCCCGAGGGGGGGGCTGGCGCACAGATACGCAGTATTTT
many,TRBJ1-6,TRBD1,15,TRBV9,CASSPPGQGLSPLHF,TGTGCCAGCAGCCCACCAGGACAGGGGCTTTCACCCCTCCACTTT
NA,TRBJ1-5,NA,15,TRBV27,CASSPFGEGHQPQHF,TGTGCCAGCAGTCCCTTTGGGGAAGGCCATCAGCCCCAGCATTTT
NA,TRBJ1-3,NA,13,TRBV20-1,CSAQDSPGNTIYF,TGCAGTGCCCAGGACAGTCCAGGAAACACCATATATTTT
few,TRBJ1-1,NA,16,TRBV7-8,CASSLYQPAPSLEAFF,TGTGCCAGCAGCTTATACCAACCAGCTCCTTCTCTTGAAGCTTTCTTT
few,TRBJ1-2,NA,14,TRBV10-3,CATTVPTANYGYTF,TGTGCCACCACGGTTCCAACAGCTAACTATGGCTACACCTTC
NA,TRBJ2-1,NA,13,TRBV29-1,CSVGRGLINEQFF,TGCAGCGTTGGGCGGGGGCTAATCAATGAGCAGTTCTTC
few,TRBJ2-3,NA,14,TRBV5-4,CASSRPGSTDTQYF,TGTGCCAGCAGCCGCCCCGGGAGCACAGATACGCAGTATTTT
NA,TRBJ1-2,NA,13,TRBV20-1,CSAPTESYYGYTF,TGCAGTGCGCCGACAGAGAGCTACTATGGCTACACCTTC
NA,TRBJ2-3,NA,17,TRBV6-5,CASSLRLVRASTDTQYF,TGTGCCAGCAGCCTCCGCTTGGTCCGGGCTAGCACAGATACGCAGTATTTT
few,TRBJ2-5,TRBD2,15,TRBV28,CASSPSGTSQETQYF,TGTGCCAGCAGTCCCTCCGGGACTAGCCAAGAGACCCAGTACTTC
NA,TRBJ2-3,NA,14,TRBV20-1,CSARTVYGTDTQYF,TGCAGTGCCAGGACAGTCTATGGCACAGATACGCAGTATTTT
many,TRBJ1-5,NA,14,TRBV7-2,CASSSQGTYQPQHF,TGTGCCAGCAGCTCTCAGGGGACCTATCAGCCCCAGCATTTT
NA,TRBJ2-3,TRBD1,15,TRBV6-5,CASSPRTGYTDTQYF,TGTGCCAGCAGTCCCCGGACAGGTTACACAGATACGCAGTATTTT
many,TRBJ1-1,NA,12,TRBV6-5,CASSPRQSEAFF,TGTGCCAGCAGTCCCCGACAGTCTGAAGCTTTCTTT
few,TRBJ1-2,TRBD1,15,TRBV11-2,CASSLMEAGGYGYTF,TGTGCCAGCAGCTTAATGGAGGCAGGGGGCTATGGCTACACCTTC
NA,TRBJ1-1,TRBD1,16,TRBV4-3,CASSQEGTGRDTEAFF,TGCGCCAGCAGCCAAGAGGGGACAGGGAGAGACACTGAAGCTTTCTTT
many,TRBJ2-2,NA,15,TRBV2,CASTSGLPGRRELFF,TGTGCCAGCACCTCCGGGCTACCGGGTCGGAGGGAGCTGTTTTTT
NA,TRBJ1-6,NA,15,TRBV6-5,CASSYIENLGSPLHF,TGTGCCAGCAGTTACATAGAGAATTTGGGCTCACCCCTCCACTTT
many,TRBJ2-7,NA,12,TRBV6-1,CASSVGMGEQYF,TGTGCCAGCAGTGTAGGAATGGGTGAGCAGTACTTC
many,TRBJ1-3,TRBD1,15,TRBV13,CASSRTGGSGNTIYF,TGTGCCAGCAGCCGAACAGGGGGCTCTGGAAACACCATATATTTT
few,TRBJ1-4,NA,14,TRBV5-1,CASSFRGFNEKLFF,TGCGCCAGCAGCTTCCGAGGCTTTAATGAAAAACTGTTTTTT
many,TRBJ2-2,NA,14,TRBV10-3,CAISENRNTGELFF,TGTGCCATCAGTGAAAACAGAAACACCGGGGAGCTGTTTTTT
NA,TRBJ1-4,NA,13,TRBV21-1,CGTSNWAPEKLFF,TGTGGCACCAGCAATTGGGCGCCTGAAAAACTGTTTTTT
few,TRBJ1-1,NA,14,TRBV6-1,CASRRQDMNTEAFF,TGTGCCAGCAGAAGACAGGATATGAACACTGAAGCTTTCTTT
NA,TRBJ1-2,TRBD1,15,TRBV4-3,CASSQGVDRGYGYTF,TGCGCCAGCAGCCAAGGCGTGGACAGGGGCTACGGCTACACCTTC
few,TRBJ2-5,TRBD2,13,TRBV29-1,CSAAGLGSETQYF,TGCAGCGCTGCGGGACTAGGGTCGGAGACCCAGTACTTC
few,TRBJ1-2,NA,15,TRBV4-2,CASSHMKAGNYGYTF,TGTGCCAGCAGCCACATGAAGGCAGGAAACTATGGCTACACCTTC
NA,TRBJ2-7,TRBD1,15,TRBV7-3,CASSSDGTDSYEQYF,TGTGCCAGCAGCTCCGACGGGACAGACTCCTACGAGCAGTACTTC
many,TRBJ1-1,NA,12,TRBV29-1,CSVVGQNTEAFF,TGCAGCGTTGTGGGGCAGAACACTGAAGCTTTCTTT
many,TRBJ2-3,NA,14,TRBV20-1,CSARVSGSTDTQYF,TGCAGTGCTAGAGTTAGCGGCTCCACAGATACGCAGTATTTT
few,TRBJ2-3,TRBD1,16,TRBV6-5,CASSLSSGTETDTQYF,TGTGCCAGCAGTCTCTCCTCCGGGACAGAAACAGATACGCAGTATTTT